These T cell receptor beta chains were read from a single sample in a study of CD8+ T cells in alopecia areata. TCRdb keeps only in-frame clones here, not all; method: immunoSEQ multiplex PCR. The sample comprises over 200,000 clones, more than 45% of which are singletons, and approximately 0.45% rests with the top ten. The material sequenced was CD4+ T cells sorted from blood, taken at week 0. The receptors come from a human donor with alopecia areata. Both conserved end residues are part of each CDR3. Fields, in order: V gene, J gene, D gene, clone size, CDR3 DNA, CDR3 protein. The D gene is left open where the match is weak. Clone size is stated in some rows and not others, as once, few, many or a class when expanded.

v_gene: TRBV29-1; j_gene: TRBJ1-1; d_gene: .; abundance: .; CDR3nt: TGCAGCGTGTTTGGCACGAACACTGAAGCTTTCTTT; CDR3aa: CSVFGTNTEAFF
v_gene: TRBV6-5; j_gene: TRBJ1-2; d_gene: TRBD1; abundance: .; CDR3nt: TGTGCCAGCAGTAATACAGGGGGCGGTCGTGGCTACACCTTC; CDR3aa: CASSNTGGGRGYTF
v_gene: TRBV7-8; j_gene: TRBJ1-1; d_gene: .; abundance: once; CDR3nt: TGTGCCAGCAGCCGGACAAGTGCTGAAGCTTTCTTT; CDR3aa: CASSRTSAEAFF
v_gene: TRBV2; j_gene: TRBJ1-5; d_gene: .; abundance: .; CDR3nt: TGTGCCAGCAGTGTCGGCACCCTCCAGCCCCAGCATTTT; CDR3aa: CASSVGTLQPQHF
v_gene: TRBV4-1; j_gene: TRBJ2-5; d_gene: .; abundance: .; CDR3nt: TGCGCCAGCAGCCAAGGGGGGGTGGAGACCCAGTACTTC; CDR3aa: CASSQGGVETQYF
v_gene: TRBV5-4; j_gene: TRBJ1-1; d_gene: .; abundance: few; CDR3nt: TGTGCCAGCAGCTTGTGGGACATGAACACTGAAGCTTTCTTT; CDR3aa: CASSLWDMNTEAFF
v_gene: TRBV29-1; j_gene: TRBJ1-1; d_gene: .; abundance: .; CDR3nt: TGCAGCCTTTCTGGACCGAACACTGAAGCTTTCTTT; CDR3aa: CSLSGPNTEAFF
v_gene: TRBV10-2; j_gene: TRBJ2-5; d_gene: TRBD2; abundance: .; CDR3nt: TGCGCCAGCAGGCGGGAGAAGACCCAGTACTTC; CDR3aa: CASRREKTQYF
v_gene: TRBV30; j_gene: TRBJ2-5; d_gene: .; abundance: .; CDR3nt: TGTGCCTGGAGTGCTCCTGAGGAGACCCAGTACTTC; CDR3aa: CAWSAPEETQYF
v_gene: TRBV25-1; j_gene: TRBJ1-3; d_gene: .; abundance: few; CDR3nt: TGTGCCAGCAGTGAGGCTGGGCCCTCTGGAAACACCATATATTTT; CDR3aa: CASSEAGPSGNTIYF
v_gene: TRBV30; j_gene: TRBJ2-1; d_gene: TRBD2; abundance: .; CDR3nt: TGTGCCTGGAGTGTACTCCCTAGCGGGAGAGATGAGCAGTTCTTC; CDR3aa: CAWSVLPSGRDEQFF
v_gene: TRBV30; j_gene: TRBJ2-3; d_gene: .; abundance: .; CDR3nt: TGTGCCTGGTCGCCGGGCCCCAAGGCAGATACGCAGTATTTT; CDR3aa: CAWSPGPKADTQYF
v_gene: TRBV5-4; j_gene: TRBJ2-1; d_gene: .; abundance: .; CDR3nt: TGTGCCAGCAGCCCAACGGGGGAACGCTCCTACAATGAGCAGTTCTTC; CDR3aa: CASSPTGERSYNEQFF
v_gene: TRBV30; j_gene: TRBJ2-1; d_gene: .; abundance: .; CDR3nt: TGTGCCTCTGGCCCTTCCCTAATTGAGCAGTTCTTC; CDR3aa: CASGPSLIEQFF
v_gene: TRBV5-1; j_gene: TRBJ1-2; d_gene: TRBD1; abundance: .; CDR3nt: TGCGCCAGCAGCTTTTGGACAGGTTATGGCTACACCTTC; CDR3aa: CASSFWTGYGYTF
v_gene: TRBV5-1; j_gene: TRBJ1-2; d_gene: .; abundance: .; CDR3nt: TGCGCCAGCAGCGTGGGTTCGAACTATGGCTACACCTTC; CDR3aa: CASSVGSNYGYTF
v_gene: TRBV29-1; j_gene: TRBJ1-2; d_gene: .; abundance: .; CDR3nt: TGCAGCGCCATCCGAAGTGGACGCACCTATGGCTACACCTTC; CDR3aa: CSAIRSGRTYGYTF
v_gene: TRBV5-1; j_gene: TRBJ1-1; d_gene: TRBD1; abundance: .; CDR3nt: TGCGCCAGCAGCCCGGGACAGGGGACTGAAGCTTTCTTT; CDR3aa: CASSPGQGTEAFF
v_gene: TRBV5-1; j_gene: TRBJ1-2; d_gene: .; abundance: few; CDR3nt: TGCGCCAGCAGCTTGGAAAGGGAACGTGGCTACACCTTC; CDR3aa: CASSLERERGYTF
v_gene: TRBV5-6; j_gene: TRBJ2-3; d_gene: .; abundance: .; CDR3nt: TGTGCCAGCAGCGACGGACAGAGACGAGATACGCAGTATTTT; CDR3aa: CASSDGQRRDTQYF
v_gene: TRBV5-6; j_gene: TRBJ2-5; d_gene: .; abundance: .; CDR3nt: TGTGCCAGCAGCGCCCAAGAGACCCAGTACTTC; CDR3aa: CASSAQETQYF
v_gene: TRBV5-1; j_gene: TRBJ2-3; d_gene: .; abundance: few; CDR3nt: TGCGCCAGCAGCCAAAGCACAGATACGCAGTATTTT; CDR3aa: CASSQSTDTQYF
v_gene: TRBV10-3; j_gene: TRBJ1-6; d_gene: .; abundance: .; CDR3nt: TGTGCCATCAGTGAGTCAGTATCCCTGGGTTCACCCCTCCACTTT; CDR3aa: CAISESVSLGSPLHF
v_gene: TRBV5-1; j_gene: TRBJ1-1; d_gene: .; abundance: few; CDR3nt: TGCGCCAGCAGCTTGGGGAGCACTGAAGCTTTCTTT; CDR3aa: CASSLGSTEAFF
v_gene: TRBV30; j_gene: TRBJ1-1; d_gene: .; abundance: .; CDR3nt: TGTGCCTGGAGGTACGTCGGCGTCATGAACACTGAAGCTTTCTTT; CDR3aa: CAWRYVGVMNTEAFF
v_gene: TRBV18; j_gene: TRBJ2-1; d_gene: TRBD1; abundance: few; CDR3nt: TGTGCCAGCTCACCACAAAATCAGGACAGGGAGCAGTTCTTC; CDR3aa: CASSPQNQDREQFF
v_gene: TRBV6-5; j_gene: TRBJ1-1; d_gene: .; abundance: few; CDR3nt: TGTGCCAGCAGTTATCACACTGGGAGGACCACTGAAGCTTTCTTT; CDR3aa: CASSYHTGRTTEAFF
v_gene: TRBV29-1; j_gene: TRBJ2-1; d_gene: .; abundance: few; CDR3nt: TGCAGCGTTGGGAGCGGCAGCCAAATTTACAATGAGCAGTTCTTC; CDR3aa: CSVGSGSQIYNEQFF
v_gene: TRBV11-2; j_gene: TRBJ2-5; d_gene: TRBD1; abundance: .; CDR3nt: TGTGCCAGCAGCTCTTTAACAGGGGTACTCCGAGAGACCCAGTACTTC; CDR3aa: CASSSLTGVLRETQYF
v_gene: TRBV7-2; j_gene: TRBJ2-6; d_gene: .; abundance: .; CDR3nt: TGTGCCAGCAGCCCTGGGACGGGGGCGCAAACTGGGGCCAACGTCCTGACTTTC; CDR3aa: CASSPGTGAQTGANVLTF
v_gene: TRBV18; j_gene: TRBJ2-3; d_gene: .; abundance: .; CDR3nt: TGTGCCAGCTCACCACCCGGCACTTCGCAGAAAGATACGCAGTATTTT; CDR3aa: CASSPPGTSQKDTQYF
v_gene: TRBV2; j_gene: TRBJ2-7; d_gene: .; abundance: .; CDR3nt: TGTGCCAGCAGAGCGGCAGGGCCCTACGAGCAGTACTTC; CDR3aa: CASRAAGPYEQYF
v_gene: TRBV5-1; j_gene: TRBJ2-7; d_gene: TRBD2; abundance: .; CDR3nt: TGCGCCAGCAGTCTTGAGGGACTATTTTACGAGCAGTACTTC; CDR3aa: CASSLEGLFYEQYF
v_gene: TRBV6-5; j_gene: TRBJ1-1; d_gene: .; abundance: .; CDR3nt: TGTGCCAGCAGCGGCAGGGGACCCTACGCTTTCTTT; CDR3aa: CASSGRGPYAFF
v_gene: TRBV29-1; j_gene: TRBJ1-1; d_gene: TRBD1; abundance: .; CDR3nt: TGCAGCACAACAGGGGGGAACACTGAAGCTTTCTTT; CDR3aa: CSTTGGNTEAFF
v_gene: TRBV9; j_gene: TRBJ1-2; d_gene: TRBD1; abundance: few; CDR3nt: TGTGCCAGCAGCGAGGGGGCAAAGGCGGACTATGGCTACACCTTC; CDR3aa: CASSEGAKADYGYTF
v_gene: TRBV30; j_gene: TRBJ2-6; d_gene: .; abundance: .; CDR3nt: TGTGCCTGGGACCACTCTGGGGCCAACGTCCTGACTTTC; CDR3aa: CAWDHSGANVLTF
v_gene: TRBV6-5; j_gene: TRBJ1-6; d_gene: TRBD1; abundance: once; CDR3nt: TGTGCCAGCAGACCAGGGACAGTCAATTCACCCCTCCACTTT; CDR3aa: CASRPGTVNSPLHF
v_gene: TRBV29-1; j_gene: TRBJ2-1; d_gene: .; abundance: few; CDR3nt: TGCAGCGCCGATGGGGCTAGTGGCGGGAATGAGCAGTTCTTC; CDR3aa: CSADGASGGNEQFF
v_gene: TRBV6-5; j_gene: TRBJ2-1; d_gene: TRBD1; abundance: .; CDR3nt: TGTGCCAGCAGGACCGGGACAGGGGTCTACAATGAGCAGTTCTTC; CDR3aa: CASRTGTGVYNEQFF
v_gene: TRBV30; j_gene: TRBJ1-1; d_gene: .; abundance: once; CDR3nt: TGTGCCTGGAGTCAGAATCCGACAGGCCGCACTGAAGCTTTCTTT; CDR3aa: CAWSQNPTGRTEAFF
v_gene: TRBV5-1; j_gene: TRBJ2-6; d_gene: TRBD1; abundance: .; CDR3nt: TGCGCCAGCAGCTTGGCAGACAGGGCTGGGGCCAACGTCCTGACTTTC; CDR3aa: CASSLADRAGANVLTF
v_gene: TRBV29-1; j_gene: TRBJ2-5; d_gene: .; abundance: .; CDR3nt: TGCAGCGTTATAGAAGGTTTGGAGACCCAGTACTTC; CDR3aa: CSVIEGLETQYF
v_gene: TRBV4-1; j_gene: TRBJ2-1; d_gene: TRBD1; abundance: .; CDR3nt: TGCGCCAGCACCCCCCGAACCGGACAGGGAGCTGCCGAGCAGTTCTTC; CDR3aa: CASTPRTGQGAAEQFF
v_gene: TRBV9; j_gene: TRBJ1-4; d_gene: .; abundance: .; CDR3nt: TGTGCCAGCAGCGTGAGTTCAACAACTAATGAAAAACTGTTTTTT; CDR3aa: CASSVSSTTNEKLFF
v_gene: TRBV5-1; j_gene: TRBJ2-1; d_gene: TRBD2; abundance: .; CDR3nt: TGCGCCAGCAGCTCCACTAGCGAAGAGCAGTTCTTC; CDR3aa: CASSSTSEEQFF
v_gene: TRBV29-1; j_gene: TRBJ2-7; d_gene: TRBD1; abundance: .; CDR3nt: TGCAGCGTTAGGGGACAGGGATTCTACGAGCAGTACTTC; CDR3aa: CSVRGQGFYEQYF
v_gene: TRBV25-1; j_gene: TRBJ2-1; d_gene: .; abundance: .; CDR3nt: TGTGCCAGCAGTGAATCCCCAAGGATTGAGCAGTTCTTC; CDR3aa: CASSESPRIEQFF
v_gene: TRBV6-5; j_gene: TRBJ2-2; d_gene: TRBD1; abundance: few; CDR3nt: TGTGCCACTCACAGGGGTAACACCGGGGAGCTGTTTTTT; CDR3aa: CATHRGNTGELFF
v_gene: TRBV30; j_gene: TRBJ1-1; d_gene: TRBD1; abundance: .; CDR3nt: TGTGCCTGGAGGGGACAGGGGAACACTGAAGCTTTCTTT; CDR3aa: CAWRGQGNTEAFF
v_gene: TRBV5-6; j_gene: TRBJ1-2; d_gene: .; abundance: .; CDR3nt: TGTGCCAGCAGCTTGGATTATGGCTACACCTTC; CDR3aa: CASSLDYGYTF
v_gene: TRBV2; j_gene: TRBJ2-7; d_gene: .; abundance: .; CDR3nt: TGTGCCAGCAGTGAAGATGAGGGAGCTCCCCAGTACTTC; CDR3aa: CASSEDEGAPQYF
v_gene: TRBV6-5; j_gene: TRBJ2-7; d_gene: TRBD1; abundance: .; CDR3nt: TGTGCCAGCAGTTACTCGAAACAGGGGGCGTTTTACGAGCAGTACTTC; CDR3aa: CASSYSKQGAFYEQYF
v_gene: TRBV4-1; j_gene: TRBJ2-7; d_gene: .; abundance: .; CDR3nt: TGCGCCAGCAGCCCCCGGGACACCTCCTACGAGCAGTACTTC; CDR3aa: CASSPRDTSYEQYF
v_gene: TRBV21-1; j_gene: TRBJ2-7; d_gene: .; abundance: .; CDR3nt: TGTGCCCAAGGGGGAGGCGGAAGCTACGAGCAGTACTTC; CDR3aa: CAQGGGGSYEQYF